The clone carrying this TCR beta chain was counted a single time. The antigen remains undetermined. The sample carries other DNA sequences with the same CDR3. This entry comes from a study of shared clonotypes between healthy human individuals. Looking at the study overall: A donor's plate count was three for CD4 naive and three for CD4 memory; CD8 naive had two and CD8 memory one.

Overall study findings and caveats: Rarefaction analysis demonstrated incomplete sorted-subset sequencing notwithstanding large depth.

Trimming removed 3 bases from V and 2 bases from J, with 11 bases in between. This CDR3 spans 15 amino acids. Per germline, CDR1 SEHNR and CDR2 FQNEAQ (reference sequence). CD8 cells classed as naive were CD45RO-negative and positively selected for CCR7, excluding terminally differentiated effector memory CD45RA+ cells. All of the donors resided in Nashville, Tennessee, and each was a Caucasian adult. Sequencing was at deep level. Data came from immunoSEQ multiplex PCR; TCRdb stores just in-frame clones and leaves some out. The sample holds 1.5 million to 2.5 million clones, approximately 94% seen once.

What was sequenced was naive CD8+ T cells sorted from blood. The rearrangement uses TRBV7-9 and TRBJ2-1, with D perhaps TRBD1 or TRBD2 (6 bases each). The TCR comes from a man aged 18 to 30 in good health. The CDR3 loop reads CASSLARGAYNEQFF. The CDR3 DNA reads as TGTGCCAGCAGCTTGGCTAGGGGGGCCTACAATGAGCAGTTCTTC.